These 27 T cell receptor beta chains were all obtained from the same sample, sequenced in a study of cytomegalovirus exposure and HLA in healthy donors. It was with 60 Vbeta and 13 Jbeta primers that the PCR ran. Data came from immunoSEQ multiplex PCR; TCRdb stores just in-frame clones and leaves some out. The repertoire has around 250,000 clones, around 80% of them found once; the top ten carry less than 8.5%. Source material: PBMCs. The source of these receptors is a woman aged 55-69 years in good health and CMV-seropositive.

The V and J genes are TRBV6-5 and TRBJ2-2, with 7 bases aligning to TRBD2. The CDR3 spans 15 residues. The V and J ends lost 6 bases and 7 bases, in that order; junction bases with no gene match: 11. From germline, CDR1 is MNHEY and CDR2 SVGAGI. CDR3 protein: CASRVSGTTDGELFF. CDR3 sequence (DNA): TGTGCCAGCAGAGTGTCGGGGACTACAGACGGGGAGCTGTTTTTT.

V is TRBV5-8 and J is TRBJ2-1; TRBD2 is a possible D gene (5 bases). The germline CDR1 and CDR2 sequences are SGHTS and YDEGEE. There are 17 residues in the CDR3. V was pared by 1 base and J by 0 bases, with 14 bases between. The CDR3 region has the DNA TGTGCCAGCAGCTTGTATAAGGGCGGAGGCTCCTACAATGAGCAGTTCTTC. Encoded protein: CASSLYKGGGSYNEQFF. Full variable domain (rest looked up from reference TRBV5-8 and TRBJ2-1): EAGVTQSPTHLIKTRGQQATLRCSPISGHTSVYWYQQALGLGLQFLLWYDEGEERNRGNFPPRFSGRQFPNYSSELNVNALELEDSALYLCASSLYKGGGSYNEQFFGPGTRLTVL.

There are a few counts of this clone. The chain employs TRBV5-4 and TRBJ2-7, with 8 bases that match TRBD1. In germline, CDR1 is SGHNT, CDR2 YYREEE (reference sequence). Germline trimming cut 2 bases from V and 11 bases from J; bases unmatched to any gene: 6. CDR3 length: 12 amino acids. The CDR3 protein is CASSLGQGREYF. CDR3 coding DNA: TGTGCCAGCAGCTTAGGACAGGGTAGGGAGTACTTC.

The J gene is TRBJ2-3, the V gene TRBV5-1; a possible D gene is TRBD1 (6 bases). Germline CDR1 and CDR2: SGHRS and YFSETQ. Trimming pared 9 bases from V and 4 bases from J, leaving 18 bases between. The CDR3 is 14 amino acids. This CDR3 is CATTSGVDADTQYF. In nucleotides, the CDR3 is TGCGCCACCACCTCAGGGGTAGATGCAGATACGCAGTATTTT.

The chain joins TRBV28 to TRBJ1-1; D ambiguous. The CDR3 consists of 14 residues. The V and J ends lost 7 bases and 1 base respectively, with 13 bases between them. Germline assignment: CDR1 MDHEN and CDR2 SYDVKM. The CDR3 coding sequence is TGTGCCAGCAATACGAACGAGAAGAACACTGAAGCTTTCTTT. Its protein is CASNTNEKNTEAFF.

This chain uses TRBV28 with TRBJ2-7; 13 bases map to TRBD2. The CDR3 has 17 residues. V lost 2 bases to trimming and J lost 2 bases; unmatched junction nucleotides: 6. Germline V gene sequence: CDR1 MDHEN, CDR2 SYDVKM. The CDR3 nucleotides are TGTGCCAGCAGTTTACCTTTACTAGCGGGAGGGCCCTACGAGCAGTACTTC. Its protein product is CASSLPLLAGGPYEQYF.

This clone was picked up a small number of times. The CDR3 here is CASSQDEQGNTEAFF. The CDR3 DNA follows: TGTGCCAGCAGCCAAGATGAACAGGGGAACACTGAAGCTTTCTTT. The J gene is TRBJ1-1, the V gene TRBV4-2, with a tentative D call TRBD1 (6 bases). Germline assignment: CDR1 LGHNA and CDR2 YNFKEQ. V was shortened by 0 bases and J by 1 base, with 9 bases between the two germline ends. The CDR3 runs 15 residues.

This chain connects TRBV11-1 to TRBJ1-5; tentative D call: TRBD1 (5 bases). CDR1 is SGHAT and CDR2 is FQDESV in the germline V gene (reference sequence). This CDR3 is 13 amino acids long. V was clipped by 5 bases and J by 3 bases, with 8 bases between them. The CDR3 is CASSRGNNQPQHF. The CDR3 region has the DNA TGTGCCAGCAGCAGGGGAAACAATCAGCCCCAGCATTTT. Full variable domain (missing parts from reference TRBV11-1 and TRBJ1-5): EAEVAQSPRYKITEKSQAVAFWCDPISGHATLYWYRQILGQGPELLVQFQDESVVDDSQLPKDRFSAERLKGVDSTLKIQPAELGDSAMYLCASSRGNNQPQHFGDGTRLSIL.

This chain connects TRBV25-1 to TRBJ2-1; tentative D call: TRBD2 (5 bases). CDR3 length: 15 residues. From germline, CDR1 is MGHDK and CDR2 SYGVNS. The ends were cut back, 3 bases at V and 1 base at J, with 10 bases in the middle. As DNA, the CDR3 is TGTGCCAGCAGTGATACTAGTCGGTCCTACAATGAGCAGTTCTTC. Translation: CASSDTSRSYNEQFF.

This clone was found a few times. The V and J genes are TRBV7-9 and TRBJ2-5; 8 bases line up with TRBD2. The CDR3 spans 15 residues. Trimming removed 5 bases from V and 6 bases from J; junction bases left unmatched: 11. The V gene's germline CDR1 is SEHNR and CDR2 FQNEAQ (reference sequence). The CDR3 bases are TGTGCCAGCAGCACCCGGGGGGGCAGGGAAAAGACCCAGTACTTC. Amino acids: CASSTRGGREKTQYF.

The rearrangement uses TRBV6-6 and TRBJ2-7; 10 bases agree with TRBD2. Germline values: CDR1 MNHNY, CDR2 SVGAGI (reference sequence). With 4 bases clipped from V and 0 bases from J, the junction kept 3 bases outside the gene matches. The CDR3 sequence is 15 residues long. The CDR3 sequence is CASSSLAGVSYEQYF. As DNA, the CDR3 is TGTGCCAGCAGTTCTCTAGCGGGGGTCTCCTACGAGCAGTACTTC.

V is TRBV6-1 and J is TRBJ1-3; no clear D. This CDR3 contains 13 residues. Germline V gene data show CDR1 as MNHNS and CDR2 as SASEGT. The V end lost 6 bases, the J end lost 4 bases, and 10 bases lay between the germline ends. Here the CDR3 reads CASRAAAGNTIYF. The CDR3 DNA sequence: TGTGCCAGCAGGGCGGCGGCAGGAAACACCATATATTTT.

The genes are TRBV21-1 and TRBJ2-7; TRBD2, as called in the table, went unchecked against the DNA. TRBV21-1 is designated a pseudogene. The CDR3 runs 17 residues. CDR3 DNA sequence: TGTGCCAGCAGCAAAGGGACTACCAACCAAGTCTCCTACGAGCAGTACTTC. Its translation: CASSKGTTNQVSYEQYF.

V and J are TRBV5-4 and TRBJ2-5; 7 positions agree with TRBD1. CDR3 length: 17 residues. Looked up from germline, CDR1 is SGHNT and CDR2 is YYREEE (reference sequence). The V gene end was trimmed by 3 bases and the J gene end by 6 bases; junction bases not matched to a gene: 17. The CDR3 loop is CASSSDRLQRTQKTQYF. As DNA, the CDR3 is TGTGCCAGCAGCTCGGACAGGCTGCAACGTACGCAAAAGACCCAGTACTTC.

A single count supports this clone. CDR3 DNA: TGTGCCAGCAGCTTTGACAGGGGAGAGACCCAGTACTTC. This encodes CASSFDRGETQYF. The V gene is TRBV13, the J gene TRBJ2-5; TRBD1 aligns across 8 bases. Germline V gene lookup returns CDR1 PRHDT and CDR2 FYEKMQ (reference sequence). V gave up 3 bases and J gave up 4 bases; unmatched junction bases: 1. The length of the CDR3 is 13 residues.

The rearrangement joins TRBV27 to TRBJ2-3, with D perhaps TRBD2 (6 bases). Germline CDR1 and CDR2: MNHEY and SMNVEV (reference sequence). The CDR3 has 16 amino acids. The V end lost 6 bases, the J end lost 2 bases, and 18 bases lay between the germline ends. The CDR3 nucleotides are TGTGCCAGCAGCTCCCTCGGGGGACTCAACACAGATACGCAGTATTTT. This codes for CASSSLGGLNTDTQYF.

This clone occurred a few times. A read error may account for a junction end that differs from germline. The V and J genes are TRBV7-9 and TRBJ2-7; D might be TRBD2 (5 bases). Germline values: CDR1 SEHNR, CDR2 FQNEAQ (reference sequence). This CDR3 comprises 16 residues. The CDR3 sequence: CSSNPVEAAISYEQYF. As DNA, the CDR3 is TGTTCCAGCAATCCCGTGGAGGCAGCTATCTCCTACGAGCAGTACTTC.

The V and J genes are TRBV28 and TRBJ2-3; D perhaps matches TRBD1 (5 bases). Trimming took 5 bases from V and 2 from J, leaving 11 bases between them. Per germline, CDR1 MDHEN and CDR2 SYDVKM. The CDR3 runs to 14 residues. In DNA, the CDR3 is TGTGCCAGCAGTGGGATAGGGGTCACAGATACGCAGTATTTT. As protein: CASSGIGVTDTQYF.

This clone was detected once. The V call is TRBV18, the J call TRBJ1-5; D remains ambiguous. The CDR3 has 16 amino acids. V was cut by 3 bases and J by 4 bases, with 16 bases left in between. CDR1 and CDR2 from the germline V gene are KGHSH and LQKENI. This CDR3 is CASSPSIRGPNQPQHF. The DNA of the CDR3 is TGTGCCAGCTCACCTTCTATCCGAGGCCCAAATCAGCCCCAGCATTTT.

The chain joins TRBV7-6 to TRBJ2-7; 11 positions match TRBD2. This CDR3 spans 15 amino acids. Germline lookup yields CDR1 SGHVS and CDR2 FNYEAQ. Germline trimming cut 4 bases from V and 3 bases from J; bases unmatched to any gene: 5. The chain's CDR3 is CASSSGTSGVYEQYF. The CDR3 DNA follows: TGTGCCAGCAGCTCCGGGACTAGCGGCGTCTACGAGCAGTACTTC.

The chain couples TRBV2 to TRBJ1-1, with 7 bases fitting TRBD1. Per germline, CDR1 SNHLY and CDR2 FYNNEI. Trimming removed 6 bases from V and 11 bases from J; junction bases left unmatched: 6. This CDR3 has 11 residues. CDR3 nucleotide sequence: TGTGCCAGCAGGAACAGGGGAAAGGCTTTCTTT. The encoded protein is CASRNRGKAFF.

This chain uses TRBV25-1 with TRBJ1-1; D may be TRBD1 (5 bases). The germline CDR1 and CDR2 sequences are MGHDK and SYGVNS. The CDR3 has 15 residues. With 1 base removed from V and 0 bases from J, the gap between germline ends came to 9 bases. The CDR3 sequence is CASSELTDLNTEAFF. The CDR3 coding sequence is TGTGCCAGCAGTGAATTGACAGACCTGAACACTGAAGCTTTCTTT.

CDR3 DNA: TGTGCCAGCAGTACGACTAGCCACAATGAGCAGTTCTTC. This gives the protein CASSTTSHNEQFF. The chain links TRBV27 to TRBJ2-1, with 7 bases matching TRBD2. Germline V gene data show CDR1 as MNHEY and CDR2 as SMNVEV (reference sequence). J was trimmed by 5 bases and V by 5 bases; bases with no gene match: 3. CDR3 length: 13 amino acids.

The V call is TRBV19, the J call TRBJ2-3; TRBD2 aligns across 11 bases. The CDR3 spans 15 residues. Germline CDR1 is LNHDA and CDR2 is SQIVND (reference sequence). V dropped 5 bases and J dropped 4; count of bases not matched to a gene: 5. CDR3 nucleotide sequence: TGTGCCAGTAGTCTCTCACTAGCGGGAGCAGATACGCAGTATTTT. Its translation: CASSLSLAGADTQYF.

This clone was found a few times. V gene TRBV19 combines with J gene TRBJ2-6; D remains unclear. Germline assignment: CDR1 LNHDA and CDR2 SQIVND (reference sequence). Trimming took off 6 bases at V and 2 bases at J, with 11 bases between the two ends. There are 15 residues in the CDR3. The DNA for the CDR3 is TGTGCCAGTAGGGGTCGAGGAGCTGGGGCCAACGTCCTGACTTTC. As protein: CASRGRGAGANVLTF. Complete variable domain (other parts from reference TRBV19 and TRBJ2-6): DGGITQSPKYLFRKEGQNVTLSCEQNLNHDAMYWYRQDPGQGLRLIYYSQIVNDFQKGDIAEGYSVSREKKESFPLTVTSAQKNPTAFYLCASRGRGAGANVLTFGAGSRLTVL.

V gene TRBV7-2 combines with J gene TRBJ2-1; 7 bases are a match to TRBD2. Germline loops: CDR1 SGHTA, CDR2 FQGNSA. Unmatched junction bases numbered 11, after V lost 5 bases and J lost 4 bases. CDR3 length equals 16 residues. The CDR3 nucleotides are TGTGCCAGCAGCCAAGATGCCAGCGGGGAGTACAATGAGCAGTTCTTC. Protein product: CASSQDASGEYNEQFF.

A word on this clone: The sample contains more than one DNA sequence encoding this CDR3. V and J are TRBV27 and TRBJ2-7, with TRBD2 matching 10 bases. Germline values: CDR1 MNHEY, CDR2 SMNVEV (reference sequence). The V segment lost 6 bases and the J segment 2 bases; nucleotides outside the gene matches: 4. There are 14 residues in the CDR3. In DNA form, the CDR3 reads TGTGCCAGCAGCTCCGGGACTAGCGCCTACGAGCAGTACTTC. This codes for CASSSGTSAYEQYF.